This T cell receptor (beta chain) derives from a study of immune cell composition in non-small cell lung cancer. Study results and limitations: Clones >0.5% enriched in tumour were rarer in adenocarcinoma (about 35%) than squamous (approximately 80%). Tumour TCR-beta clonality was not significantly tied to smoking pack-years. Overall clonality, unlike maximal tumour-associated clone frequency, did not predict TIL reactivity.

Template was genomic DNA from frozen, unsorted single-cell suspensions. This clone has only one observation. As yet, its antigen is unknown. Measured with immunoSEQ multiplex PCR; TCRdb has only the in-frame clones, and not every one. The sample lists 5,000 or so clones, around 78% occurring once. The TCR was taken from a human donor with non-small cell lung cancer. Sequencing was carried out using lung tumor tissue.

CDR3 sequence (DNA): TGTGCCTGGAGGGGGAGACAGGGGTACTACGAGCAGTACTTC. Translated: CAWRGRQGYYEQYF. The chain is built from TRBV30 and TRBJ2-5, with 8 bases aligning to TRBD1. The J call could be wrong; TRBJ2-7 is a better fit for the DNA end. Germline values: CDR1 GTSNPN, CDR2 SVGIG (reference sequence). The CDR3 covers 14 residues.